This T cell receptor (beta chain) was obtained from a study of cytomegalovirus exposure and HLA in healthy donors. A word on this clone: The antigen remains unidentified.

Primers included in the PCR were 60 Vbeta and 13 Jbeta primers. In the authors' methods: Unique TCR beta chains numbered approximately 80 million in a later analysis, with roughly 11 million shared. Some clones are missing from TCRdb's copy, which holds only in-frame ones; the method was immunoSEQ multiplex PCR. V and J calls and clone size are as listed in that table; D and trimming were resolved from the DNA. The table shows 90,000 to 120,000 clones, with roughly 72% occurring only once. The CDR3 sequence is 15 residues long. J gave up 8 bases and V 1 base, and 9 bases lay outside the gene matches. Germline lookup yields CDR1 SGHDT and CDR2 YYEEEE. Findings of the study overall: According to the study, 160 or so TCR beta chains were cytomegalovirus-associated. From TCR beta sequences, most subjects' HLA-A and HLA-B alleles were reportedly predicted accurately. Reportedly, cytomegalovirus status was diagnosed with high sensitivity and specificity.

The chain carries TRBV5-6 and TRBJ2-1; 7 bases are a match to TRBD2. This clonotype was obtained from a young woman in good health and CMV-seropositive. The specimen was PBMCs. DNA for the CDR3: TGTGCCAGCAGCTTGAGAGGCGGCGGGAGTTATGAGCAGTTCTTC. Its protein product is CASSLRGGGSYEQFF.